This T cell receptor beta chain is drawn from a study of blood T cell repertoires in COVID-19. Study as a whole: Sites in the United States, Italy and Spain provided acute and convalescent COVID-19 samples.

Trimming took 1 base from V and 5 from J; bases not matched to a gene: 5. Germline loops: CDR1 SGHRS, CDR2 YFSETQ. This CDR3 has 15 residues. Original processing notes: Estimates of nucleated cell counts were drawn from the amplification of reference gene primers. Method: immunoSEQ multiplex PCR; TCRdb's copy keeps in-frame clones and lacks some. V and J calls and clone size are copied from that table; D and trimming were computed from the DNA. The sample lists around 190,000 clones, about 86% occurring once. The sequence came from a man aged 65-85 years with active or convalescent COVID-19. The chain couples TRBV5-1 to TRBJ2-5; 10 positions agree with TRBD2. Sequenced sample: peripheral blood. DNA for the CDR3: TGCGCCAGCAGCTTGAGGAGCGGGGGGGCCGAGACCCAGTACTTC. Translating it yields CASSLRSGGAETQYF.